This record concerns one T cell receptor beta chain sequence. Antigen: not known. The data were taken from a study of T cell responses to AZD1222 COVID-19 vaccine. General study findings and limits: Repertoires were collected only later (after the peak T cell response had occurred). Spike was spanned by vaccine-associated CD4 TCRs, which were dominant at 160-218 and 743-854. Mostly white British, mostly female donors; authors suggested clonal diversity may be underestimated. Just five or six AZD1222 recipients tested seropositive at baseline.

Clones were sequenced by immunoSEQ multiplex PCR, and TCRdb holds only the in-frame ones, with some missing. The data contain 150,000 to 200,000 clones, 85% to 90% of them singletons. With 0 bases clipped from V and 4 bases from J, the junction kept 3 bases outside the gene matches. CDR1 is SGHRS, CDR2 YFSETQ, per germline. This CDR3 has 14 residues. The sample was peripheral blood, taken 28 days after the second AZD1222 dose. The genes are TRBV5-1 and TRBJ1-2; 7 nucleotides line up with TRBD1. This receptor was taken from an adult who received the AZD1222 COVID-19 vaccine. The CDR3 sequence: CASSLGRQGYGYTF. As DNA, the CDR3 is TGCGCCAGCAGCTTGGGTCGACAGGGCTATGGCTACACCTTC.